This section outlines one TCR beta chain sequence together with its context. The data originate from a study of blood T cell repertoires in COVID-19. Study details: The United States, Italy and Spain were the sources of the acute and convalescent COVID-19 samples. PBMCs, B-cell-depleted T cells, or T cells provided the cDNA or gDNA that made up the material.

Enrollees, about 18 to 95 years old, lived in 24 US areas. Per the study methods: Reference gene primer amplification in the assay estimated nucleated cell counts. The table came from immunoSEQ multiplex PCR; TCRdb's copy has only in-frame clones and leaves some out. The DNA was the basis for D and trimming; V, J and clone size are from that table. The table shows 120,000 to 150,000 clones, with about 80% occurring only once. The receptor was derived from a man aged 45-60 years in a cohort exposed to, infected with or recovered from COVID-19 (not recorded which). The sequencing sample was made of PBMCs or T cells enriched from blood (not recorded which).

This CDR3 is CASSLMDRDQFF. The CDR3 DNA sequence: TGTGCCAGCAGCCTTATGGACAGGGATCAGTTCTTC. The chain has TRBV11-2 and TRBJ2-1; 8 bases align to TRBD1. With 5 bases clipped from V and 13 bases from J, the junction kept 7 bases outside the gene matches. Germline assignment: CDR1 SGHAT and CDR2 FQNNGV. The CDR3 sequence is 12 residues long.